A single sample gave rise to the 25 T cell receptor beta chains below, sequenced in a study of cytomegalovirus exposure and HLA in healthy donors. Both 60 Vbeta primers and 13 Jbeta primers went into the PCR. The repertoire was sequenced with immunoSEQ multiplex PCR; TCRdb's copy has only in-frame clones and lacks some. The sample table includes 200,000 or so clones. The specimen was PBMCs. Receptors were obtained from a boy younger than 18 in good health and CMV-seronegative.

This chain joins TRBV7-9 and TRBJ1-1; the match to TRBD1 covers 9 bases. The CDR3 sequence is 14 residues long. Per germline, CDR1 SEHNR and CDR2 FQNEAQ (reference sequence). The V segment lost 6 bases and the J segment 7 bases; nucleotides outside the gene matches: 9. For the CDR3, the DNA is TGTGCCAGCAGTAGCGCGGACAGGGGCATTGAAGCTTTCTTT. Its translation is CASSSADRGIEAFF.

This chain's CDR3 is CASSTSWNTEAFF. The CDR3 DNA is TGTGCCAGCAGTACGAGTTGGAACACTGAAGCTTTCTTT. J is TRBJ1-1 and V is TRBV11-3, with D unclear. V shed 6 bases and J shed 1 base, with 9 bases lying between them. The CDR3 has 13 amino acids. Germline lookup yields CDR1 SGHNT and CDR2 YENEEA.

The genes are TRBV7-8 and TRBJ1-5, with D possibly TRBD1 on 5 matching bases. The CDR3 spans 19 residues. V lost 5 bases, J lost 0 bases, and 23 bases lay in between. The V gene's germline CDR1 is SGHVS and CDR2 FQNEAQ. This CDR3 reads CASSPDRTSTHYSNQPQHF. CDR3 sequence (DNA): TGTGCCAGCAGCCCAGACAGAACCAGTACTCACTATAGCAATCAGCCCCAGCATTTT. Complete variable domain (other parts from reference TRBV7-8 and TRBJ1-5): GAGVSQSPRYKVAKRGQDVALRCDPISGHVSLFWYQQALGQGPEFLTYFQNEAQLDKSGLPSDRFFAERPEGSVSTLKIQRTQQEDSAVYLCASSPDRTSTHYSNQPQHFGDGTRLSIL.

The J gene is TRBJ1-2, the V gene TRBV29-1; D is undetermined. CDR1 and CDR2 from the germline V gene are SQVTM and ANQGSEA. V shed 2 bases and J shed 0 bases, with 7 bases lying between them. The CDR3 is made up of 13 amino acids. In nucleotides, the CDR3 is TGCAGCGTTGAACCCCCAGCTAACTATGGCTACACCTTC. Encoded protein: CSVEPPANYGYTF.

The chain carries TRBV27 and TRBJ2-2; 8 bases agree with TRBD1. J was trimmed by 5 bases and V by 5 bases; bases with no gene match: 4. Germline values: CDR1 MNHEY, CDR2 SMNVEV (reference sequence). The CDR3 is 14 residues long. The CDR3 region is CASSIRTGTGELFF. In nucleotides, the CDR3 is TGTGCCAGCAGTATACGGACAGGGACCGGGGAGCTGTTTTTT.

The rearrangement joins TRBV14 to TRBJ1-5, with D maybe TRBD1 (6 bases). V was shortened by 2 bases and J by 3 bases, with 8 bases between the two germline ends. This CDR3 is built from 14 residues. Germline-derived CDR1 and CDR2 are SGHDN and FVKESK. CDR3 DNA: TGTGCCAGCAGCCAACTGGGACACAATCAGCCCCAGCATTTT. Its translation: CASSQLGHNQPQHF.

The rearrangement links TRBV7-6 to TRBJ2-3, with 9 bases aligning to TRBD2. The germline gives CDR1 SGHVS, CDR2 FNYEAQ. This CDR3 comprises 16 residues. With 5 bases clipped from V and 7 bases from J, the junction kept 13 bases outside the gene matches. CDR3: CASSPVVAGGMYTQYF. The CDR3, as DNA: TGTGCCAGCAGCCCCGTGGTGGCGGGGGGGATGTATACGCAGTATTTT.

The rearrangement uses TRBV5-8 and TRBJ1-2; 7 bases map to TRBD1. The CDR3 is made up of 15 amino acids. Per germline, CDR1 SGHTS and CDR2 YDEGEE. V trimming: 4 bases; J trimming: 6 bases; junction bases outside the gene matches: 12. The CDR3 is CASSGDPTGIHGYTF. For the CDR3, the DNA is TGTGCCAGCAGCGGGGACCCGACAGGGATCCATGGCTACACCTTC.

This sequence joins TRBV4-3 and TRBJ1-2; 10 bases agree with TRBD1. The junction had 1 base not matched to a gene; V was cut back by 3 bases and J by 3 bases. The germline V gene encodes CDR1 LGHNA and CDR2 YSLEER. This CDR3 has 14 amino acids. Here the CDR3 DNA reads TGCGCCAGCAGCCAGGACAGGGGGGACTATGGCTACACCTTC. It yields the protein CASSQDRGDYGYTF.

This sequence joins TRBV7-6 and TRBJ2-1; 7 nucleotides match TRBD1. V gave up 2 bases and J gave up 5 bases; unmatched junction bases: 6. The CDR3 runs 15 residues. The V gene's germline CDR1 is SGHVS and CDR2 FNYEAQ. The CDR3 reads CASSLRRQGDNEQFF. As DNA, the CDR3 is TGTGCCAGCAGCTTAAGGAGACAGGGAGACAATGAGCAGTTCTTC. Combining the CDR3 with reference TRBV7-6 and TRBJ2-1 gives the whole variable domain GAGVSQSPRYKVTKRGQDVALRCDPISGHVSLYWYRQALGQGPEFLTYFNYEAQQDKSGLPNDRFSAERPEGSISTLTIQRTEQRDSAMYRCASSLRRQGDNEQFFGPGTRLTVL.

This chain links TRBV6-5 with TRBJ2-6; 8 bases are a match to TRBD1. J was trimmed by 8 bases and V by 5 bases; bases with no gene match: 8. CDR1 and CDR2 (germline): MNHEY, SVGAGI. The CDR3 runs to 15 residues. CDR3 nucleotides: TGTGCCAGCAGTCCGGACAGGGTAATGACCAACGTCCTGACTTTC. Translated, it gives CASSPDRVMTNVLTF.

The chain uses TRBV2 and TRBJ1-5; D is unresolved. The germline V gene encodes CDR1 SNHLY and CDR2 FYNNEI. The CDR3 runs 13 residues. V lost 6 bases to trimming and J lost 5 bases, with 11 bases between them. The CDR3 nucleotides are TGTGCCAGCAGGGCAGATCGTGATCAGCCCCAGCATTTT. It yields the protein CASRADRDQPQHF.

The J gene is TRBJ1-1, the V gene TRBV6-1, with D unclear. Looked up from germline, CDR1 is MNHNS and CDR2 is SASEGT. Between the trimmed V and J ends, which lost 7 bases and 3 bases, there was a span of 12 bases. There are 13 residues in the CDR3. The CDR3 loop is CASTLSRDTEAFF. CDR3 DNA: TGTGCCAGCACTCTAAGCCGCGACACTGAAGCTTTCTTT.

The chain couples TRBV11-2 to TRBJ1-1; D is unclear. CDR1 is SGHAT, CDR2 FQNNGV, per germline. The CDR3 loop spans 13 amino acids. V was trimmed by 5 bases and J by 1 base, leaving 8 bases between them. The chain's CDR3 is CASSTRKNTEAFF. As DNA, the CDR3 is TGTGCCAGCAGCACTCGCAAGAACACTGAAGCTTTCTTT.

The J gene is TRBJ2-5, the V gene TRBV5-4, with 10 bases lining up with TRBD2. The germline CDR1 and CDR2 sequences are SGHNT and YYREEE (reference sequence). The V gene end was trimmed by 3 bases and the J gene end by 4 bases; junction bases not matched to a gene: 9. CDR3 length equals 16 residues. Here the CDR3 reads CASSSSSGGRGETQYF. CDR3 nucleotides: TGTGCCAGCAGCTCTTCTAGCGGGGGCCGGGGAGAGACCCAGTACTTC.

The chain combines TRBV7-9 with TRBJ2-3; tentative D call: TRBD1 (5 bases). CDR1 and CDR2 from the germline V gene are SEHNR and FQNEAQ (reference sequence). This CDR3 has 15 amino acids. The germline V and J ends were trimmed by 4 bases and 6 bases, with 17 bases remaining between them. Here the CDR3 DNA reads TGTGCCAGCAGCTGGGGCCCTGGGGTCGCGGATACGCAGTATTTT. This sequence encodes CASSWGPGVADTQYF.

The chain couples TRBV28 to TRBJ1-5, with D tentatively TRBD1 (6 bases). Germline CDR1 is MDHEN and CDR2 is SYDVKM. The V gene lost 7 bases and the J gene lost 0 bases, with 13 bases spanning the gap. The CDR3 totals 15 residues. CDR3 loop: CASNAAGVSNQPQHF. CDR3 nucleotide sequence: TGTGCCAGCAACGCGGCAGGGGTTAGCAATCAGCCCCAGCATTTT.

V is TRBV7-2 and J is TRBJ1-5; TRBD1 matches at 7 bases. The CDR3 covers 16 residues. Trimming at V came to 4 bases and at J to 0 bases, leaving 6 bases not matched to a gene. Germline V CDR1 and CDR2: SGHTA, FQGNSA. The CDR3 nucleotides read TGTGCCAGCAGCTCCCGTCAGGGGGGTAGCAATCAGCCCCAGCATTTT. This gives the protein CASSSRQGGSNQPQHF.

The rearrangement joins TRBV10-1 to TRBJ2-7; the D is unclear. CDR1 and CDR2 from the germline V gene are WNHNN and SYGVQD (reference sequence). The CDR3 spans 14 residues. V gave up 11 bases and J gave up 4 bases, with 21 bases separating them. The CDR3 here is CASHRVFRHYEQYF. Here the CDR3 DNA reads TGCGCCTCTCACCGCGTCTTCCGACATTACGAGCAGTACTTC.

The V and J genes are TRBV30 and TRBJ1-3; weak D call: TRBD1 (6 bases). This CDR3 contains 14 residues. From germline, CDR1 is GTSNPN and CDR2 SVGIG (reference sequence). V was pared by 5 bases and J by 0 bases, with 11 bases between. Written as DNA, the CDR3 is TGTGCCTGGCGCCGGACAGCCTCTGGAAACACCATATATTTT. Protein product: CAWRRTASGNTIYF.

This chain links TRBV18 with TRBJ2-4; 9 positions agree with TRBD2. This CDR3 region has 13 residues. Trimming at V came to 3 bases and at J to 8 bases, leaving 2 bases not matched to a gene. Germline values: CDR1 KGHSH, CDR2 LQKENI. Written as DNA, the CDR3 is TGTGCCAGCTCACCGGGCGGGGGGGACATTCAGTACTTC. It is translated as CASSPGGGDIQYF. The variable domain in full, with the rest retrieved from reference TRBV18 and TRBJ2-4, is NAGVMQNPRHLVRRRGQEARLRCSPMKGHSHVYWYRQLPEEGLKFMVYLQKENIIDESGMPKERFSAEFPKEGPSILRIQQVVRGDSAAYFCASSPGGGDIQYFGAGTRLSVL.

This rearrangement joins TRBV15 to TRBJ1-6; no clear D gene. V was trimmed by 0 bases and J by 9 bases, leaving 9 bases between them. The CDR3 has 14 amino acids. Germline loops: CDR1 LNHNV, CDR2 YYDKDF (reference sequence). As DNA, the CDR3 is TGTGCCACCAGCAGAGATTCAGGTCGTTCACCCCTCCACTTT. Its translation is CATSRDSGRSPLHF.

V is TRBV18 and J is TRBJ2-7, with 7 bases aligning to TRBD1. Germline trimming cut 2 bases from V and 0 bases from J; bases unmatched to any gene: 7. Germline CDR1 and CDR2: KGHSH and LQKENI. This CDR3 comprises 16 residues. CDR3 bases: TGTGCCAGCTCACCAAAAGGACAGGTAGGCTCCTACGAGCAGTACTTC. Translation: CASSPKGQVGSYEQYF.

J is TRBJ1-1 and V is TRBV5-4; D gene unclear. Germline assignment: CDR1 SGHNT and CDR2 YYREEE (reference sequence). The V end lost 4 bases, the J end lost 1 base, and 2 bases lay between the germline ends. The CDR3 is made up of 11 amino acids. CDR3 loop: CASSQNTEAFF. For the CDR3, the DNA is TGTGCCAGCAGCCAGAACACTGAAGCTTTCTTT. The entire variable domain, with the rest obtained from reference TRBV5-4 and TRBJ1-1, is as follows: ETGVTQSPTHLIKTRGQQVTLRCSSQSGHNTVSWYQQALGQGPQFIFQYYREEENGRGNFPPRFSGLQFPNYSSELNVNALELDDSALYLCASSQNTEAFFGQGTRLTVV.

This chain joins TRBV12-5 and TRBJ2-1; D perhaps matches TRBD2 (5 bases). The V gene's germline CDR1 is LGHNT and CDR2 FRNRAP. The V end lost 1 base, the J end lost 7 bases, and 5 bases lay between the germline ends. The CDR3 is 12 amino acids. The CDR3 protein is CASGLGGNEQFF. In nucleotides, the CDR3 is TGTGCTAGTGGTTTGGGAGGGAATGAGCAGTTCTTC.